The clone carrying this T cell receptor (beta chain) was seen a single time. The antigen is not known. Survey level resolution was used for TCRB sequencing. Data came from immunoSEQ multiplex PCR; TCRdb stores just in-frame clones and leaves some out. The repertoire holds approximately 10,000 clones, 80% to 85% seen once, with 0.87% in the top ten. The sample belongs to a study of follicular helper T cells after annual influenza vaccination. Findings and limits, study-wide: Successive annual vaccinations recalled a recurrent oligoclonal ICOS+CD38+ cTfh response with influenza-specific clonotypes. ICOS+CD38+ cTfh clonality tracked population frequency, and its change tracked circulating plasmablast change.

The CDR3 has 12 residues. V lost 6 bases, J lost 5 bases, and 10 bases lay in between. Germline V CDR1 and CDR2: SNHLY, FYNNEI. This material consisted of CXCR5- memory CD4+ T cells sorted from blood, taken 6 weeks after influenza vaccination. This chain connects TRBV2 to TRBJ1-1; D is unresolved. The sequence derives from an adult who received the influenza vaccine. The CDR3 region is CASRADTTEAFF. CDR3 DNA sequence: TGTGCCAGCAGAGCCGACACAACTGAAGCTTTCTTT.